This T cell receptor (beta chain) was recorded in a study of blood T cell repertoires in COVID-19. Overall study: Italy, Spain and the United States were the sources of the convalescent and acute COVID-19 samples.

Recovered participants had two consecutive negative NP/OP PCR tests, healthcare professional clearance, or symptom resolution. Data came from immunoSEQ multiplex PCR; TCRdb stores just in-frame clones and leaves some out. This table holds about 380,000 clones, 88% found once. A single count supports this clone. CDR1 is KGHSH and CDR2 is LQKENI in the germline V gene. This CDR3 has 13 amino acids. V lost 3 bases, J lost 3 bases, and 2 bases stayed unmatched. The sample taken for sequencing was PBMCs or T cells enriched from blood (not recorded which). V and J are TRBV18 and TRBJ2-7; 7 bases fit TRBD1. This receptor was taken from a woman aged 18 to 35 who had recovered from COVID-19. CDR3: CASSPRQGYEQYF. CDR3 bases: TGTGCCAGCTCACCTCGACAGGGCTACGAGCAGTACTTC.